This T cell receptor beta chain originates from a study of T cell repertoires in cytomegalovirus infection (dated by TCRdb to between 2018 and 2021). Background for the entire study: Peptide stimulations targeted recently identified HLA-C-restricted CMV epitopes, whose presentation resists viral immunomodulation, together with well-studied HLA-B-restricted epitopes. The HLA type of each donor mattered for the analysis, because public TCR beta signatures pointed to carriage of CMV infection along with the matching HLA type. On the study overall, not on this receptor specifically: The ex vivo response was dominated by HLA-C-restricted CMV-specific TCR beta clonotypes, which also provided the single most frequent clonotype in two of eight donors. Carriers of CMV infection plus the relevant HLA type were discriminated by the cumulative frequency of public TCR beta family members in the study cohort and in an independent roughly 400-donor cohort.

This clonotype appeared a few times. Its antigen remains unidentified. Base qualities were left out, and no much larger clone turns up one base away. The run used an Illumina HiSeq 1500. TCRdb took the public reads, trimmed them with fastp at Q25, ran MiXCR for clone calling and kept in-frame beta chains. Entries that share a CDR3 protein sequence are merged under the most common genes and DNA. Here the sample has about 500,000 distinct CDR3 sequences; roughly 34% occur a single time. The biggest ten clones account for roughly a sixth of the sample. Spanning cysteine to phenylalanine, the CDR3 consists of 14 amino acids. Only the CDR3 region is kept as DNA, spanning 42 bases read in frame from base 1. Based on the germline V gene (reference sequence), the CDR1 and CDR2 sequences are DFQATT and SNEGSKA. The V end loses 0 bases and the J end loses 4 bases, and a stretch of 9 bases separates them. This specimen's treatment or condition label, per the study, means: in vitro stimulation with specific CMV peptide epitopes to enrich CMV-specific T cells.

The source was cultured PBMCs, collected from culture after CMV antigen stimulation. This TCR derives from a human donor in good health (CMV status not recorded). Some clones in this sample may be carry-over from other donors' samples. In this chain, TRBV20-1 is recombined with TRBJ2-2, with the D gene call left open. The DNA is TGCAGTGCTAGAGATGGGCAGTCCACCGGGGAGCTGTTTTTT. Translated, it reads CSARDGQSTGELFF.